This TCR beta chain derives from a study of regulatory T cells in long-lasting Graves disease (dated by TCRdb to about 2021). Study-wide context: To count as having persistent Graves' disease, a patient had to have received antithyroid drug treatment for over 5 years with TSH receptor autoantibodies remaining persistently positive. Persistent Graves' disease patients were compared with newly diagnosed Graves' disease patients by peripheral blood TCR sequencing and RNA sequencing. The study took place in China and was registered as a clinical trial. A total of roughly 33 samples underwent TCR sequencing: around 13 from persistent and approximately 20 from newly diagnosed Graves' disease patients. In the clinical cohort, patients with persistent Graves' disease had used antithyroid drugs for an average of about 10.3 years.

This clonotype was counted at least ten times. Its specific antigen is unknown. Per-nucleotide qualities are absent, and no much larger clonotype sits a single base away. Libraries were built with multiplex PCR. Sequencing used an Illumina HiSeq 4000. TCR beta libraries were built with iRepertoire HTBI primers and Arm-PCR amplification of CDR3 regions. Before sequencing, the PCR products underwent gel purification. The source study handled its data this way. Across samples, 60 to 70 TRBV and 13 to 15 TRBJ segments were identified and used for gene usage analysis of CDR3 amino acid clonotypes. COPE and FqMerger were used to merge the filtered high-quality paired reads into contigs. BLAST was used to align contigs to IMGT TRBV, TRBD and TRBJ reference genes, with CDR3 defined following IMGT. Highly expanded clones were defined as clonotypes with a frequency above 0.1%. Shannon entropy served as the measure of repertoire diversity, while the Gini coefficient captured V-J evenness. Public clonotypes were defined as clonotypes shared by more than one individual. TCRdb reprocessing: public reads trimmed at Q25 with fastp, clones called with MiXCR, in-frame beta chains kept. Records with the same CDR3 protein are collapsed into one entry carrying the most frequent genes and DNA. What appears here as the V and J calls and clone size reflects TCRdb's work, not the paper's. The table for this sample lists about 420,000 distinct CDR3 sequences; less than 25% of them were counted only once. Jointly, the top ten make up about 26% of the sample.

The sample's time point label, in plain terms: persistent/refractory GD, antithyroid drugs over 5 years with positive TRAb. For both TCR sequencing and RNA sequencing, RNA was extracted from PBMCs in TRIzol. The diagnosis of Graves' disease followed American Thyroid Association guidelines. Recruitment of patients was carried out at an endocrinology department in Xi'an, China. Each patient gave 9 to 10 milliliters of peripheral blood, collected in an EDTA anticoagulant tube. PBMCs were isolated by Ficoll Paque Plus density gradient separation without further T cell sorting. RNA quality was checked with an Agilent 2100 Bioanalyzer and agarose gel, and concentration with a NanoDrop 2000. Including the terminal cysteine and phenylalanine, the CDR3 comprises 16 residues. The only DNA kept is the CDR3, 48 bases in frame from the first base. Trimming takes 5 bases from V and 6 bases from J, and the germline ends sit 19 bases apart. From the germline V gene, CDR1 is SNHLY and CDR2 is FYNNEI.

The research as a whole found: As a limitation, the authors acknowledged that the small sample size may reduce accuracy. Peripheral blood alone was examined, since thyroid tissue, which constituted the primary lesion, could not be accessed. Persistent disease showed preferential use of TRBV28, TRBJ1-2 and TRBJ2-5, whereas newly diagnosed disease favored TRBV20-1 and TRBJ2-1. Compared with newly diagnosed patients, persistent Graves' disease patients had lower TCR Shannon entropy and fewer highly expanded clones, which suggests clonal expansion. Persistent patients shared more public clonotypes among themselves (more than 2,500) than newly diagnosed patients did (about 900). Sequencing and analysis were limited to the TCR beta chain.

The sequence is built from TRBV2 and TRBJ1-4; the D region possibly corresponds to TRBD1 (6 bases align). The sequencing here drew on peripheral blood mononuclear cells (PBMCs), taken when the disease was refractory, from a patient treated with antithyroid drugs. The TCR originated in a female donor with Graves disease. In nucleotide form, the sequence is TGTGCCAGCAGTCGGAGCACGGGGGGCTTAGATGAAAAACTGTTTTTT. Its amino acids are CASSRSTGGLDEKLFF.